The clone carrying this TCR beta chain was found once. Its antigen remains unidentified. These data come from a study of cytomegalovirus exposure and HLA in healthy donors. Background on the study: The 550 to 800 first-cohort repertoires and the 95 to 150 validation repertoires shared the same platform, a later analysis reported.

The germline V gene encodes CDR1 SQVTM and CDR2 ANQGSEA. V dropped 4 bases and J dropped 3 bases, with 6 bases sitting between them. The CDR3 extends over 11 amino acids. From the roughly 120-subject validation cohort, which was separate from the approximately 670-subject first cohort, the donors were drawn. Broader study findings: Cytomegalovirus-associated status was assigned to about 150 TCR beta chains. CMV antigen specificity of a few CMV-associated chains was confirmed in vitro.

Profiled with immunoSEQ multiplex PCR; TCRdb holds only in-frame clones, not every one. The table records 55,000 to 75,000 clones, around 95% of them present only once. The chain recombines TRBV29-1 with TRBJ1-1; TRBD1 might be the D (5 bases). The material sequenced was PBMCs. The TCR originated in a man aged 18 to 29 in good health and CMV-seropositive. The CDR3 DNA sequence: TGCAGCGTTGTCAGGGACACTGAAGCTTTCTTT. This sequence encodes CSVVRDTEAFF.